The rows below give T cell receptor beta chains drawn from one sample of a study of identical twins. TCRdb re-called the 5' RACE reads through MiXCR, storing one row per CDR3 protein. The table includes 470,000 or so distinct CDR3 sequences, less than 25% detected once. Another study also made use of these data, one on T cells expressing NK-cell markers.

The specimen sequenced was CD4+ T cells sorted from blood. These receptors all stem from a woman aged 18-29 years in good health. Both conserved end residues are part of each CDR3.

j_call v_call cdr3_aa
TRBJ2-7 TRBV7-2 CASSLVSGGASYEQYF
TRBJ2-5 TRBV6-5 CASSYADRRETQYF
TRBJ2-7 TRBV20-1 CSAWDYSSYEQYF
TRBJ2-7 TRBV3-1 CASSPSGVGEQYF
TRBJ1-2 TRBV7-6 CASSFRREDGYTF
TRBJ1-5 TRBV20-1 CSASRGPNQPQHF
TRBJ1-1 TRBV6-6 CASTRRAFF
TRBJ2-7 TRBV30 CAWLDRGRTYEQYF
TRBJ1-1 TRBV11-2 CASSLYGKAFF
TRBJ2-3 TRBV3-1 CASKTTSGTDTQYF
TRBJ1-1 TRBV7-9 CASSLLGADEAFF
TRBJ2-7 TRBV7-2 CASSRLAGVSYEQYF
TRBJ2-2 TRBV12-3/TRBV12-4 CASTIPGGRWELFF
TRBJ1-1 TRBV5-1 CASSRKNPATEAFF
TRBJ2-3 TRBV6-5 CASSYSGAGGPNTQYF
TRBJ1-2 TRBV7-2 CASSAHTANYGYTF
TRBJ1-5 TRBV12-3/TRBV12-4 CASSFTGGNQPQHF
TRBJ2-3 TRBV29-1 CSVVPLGPHTQYF
TRBJ2-5 TRBV6-1 CASSPSDGVGTQYF
TRBJ2-5 TRBV5-1 CASSLRQAETQYF
TRBJ2-1 TRBV5-1 CASSPSGPFNEQFF
TRBJ1-5 TRBV20-1 CSARPGQFNQPQHF
TRBJ2-7 TRBV6-1 CASKATGTAYEQYF
TRBJ1-1 TRBV29-1 CSVIANTEAFF
TRBJ2-7 TRBV6-2/TRBV6-3 CASPDVYEQYF
TRBJ2-1 TRBV7-9 CASSRSGGESEQFF
TRBJ2-2 TRBV3-1 CASSQVAGAYTGELFF
TRBJ1-5 TRBV5-1 CASSLDAGGNQPQHF
TRBJ2-1 TRBV5-1 CASSLSRLYSYNEQFF
TRBJ2-1 TRBV12-5 CASGLEIKAEQFF
TRBJ2-3 TRBV5-5 CASERGGTDTQYF
TRBJ2-7 TRBV7-8 CASSLGPRGQGRDEQYF
TRBJ1-2 TRBV12-3/TRBV12-4 CASSPRTGPGYTF
TRBJ2-7 TRBV7-6 CASSSHSYEQYF
TRBJ2-5 TRBV5-1 CASSFSTSYQETQYF
TRBJ1-6 TRBV4-2 CASSQEGQGVSPLHF
TRBJ2-5 TRBV11-3 CASSLGLAGTQETQYF
TRBJ2-1 TRBV10-2 CASSQSLSYNEQFF
TRBJ1-4 TRBV20-1 CSARDGGATNEKLFF